The TCR beta chain described here comes from a study of OX40 agonist ivuxolimab in advanced cancers. TCRdb keeps only in-frame clones here, not all; method: immunoSEQ multiplex PCR. The sample lists approximately 37,000 clones; approximately 89% were seen once. The germline gives CDR1 SNHLY, CDR2 FYNNEI. The CDR3 is made up of 15 amino acids. The V end lost 3 bases, the J end lost 4 bases, and 15 bases lay between the germline ends. The TCR sequence derives from an adult with an advanced solid tumor such as melanoma, head and neck, liver or kidney cancer. This material consisted of CD4+ or CD8+ T cells sorted from blood, taken in a trial of the OX40 agonist ivuxolimab. The J gene is TRBJ1-2, the V gene TRBV2; D is possibly TRBD1 (6 bases). CDR3 residues: CASSDSGVPSYGYTF. CDR3 sequence (DNA): TGTGCCAGCAGTGATTCAGGGGTTCCCAGCTATGGCTACACCTTC.